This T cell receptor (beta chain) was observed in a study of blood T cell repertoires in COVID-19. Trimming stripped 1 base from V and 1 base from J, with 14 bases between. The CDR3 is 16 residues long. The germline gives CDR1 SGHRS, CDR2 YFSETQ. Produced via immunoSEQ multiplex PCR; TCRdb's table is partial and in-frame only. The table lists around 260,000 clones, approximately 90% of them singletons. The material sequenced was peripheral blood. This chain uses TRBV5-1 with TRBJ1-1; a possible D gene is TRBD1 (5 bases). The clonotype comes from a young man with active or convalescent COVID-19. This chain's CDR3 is CASSLSRLGQNTEAFF. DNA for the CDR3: TGCGCCAGCAGCTTGTCGCGACTTGGACAGAACACTGAAGCTTTCTTT.